Shown below are 22 T cell receptor beta chains from a single sample sequenced in a study of identical twins. TCRdb redid the calling of the 5' RACE reads with MiXCR, one entry per CDR3 protein. The sample has hundreds of thousands of distinct CDR3 sequences, 8.5% to 9.5% seen once. The sample was also reused in another study, on yellow fever vaccine responses in identical twins.

The sequencing input was PBMCs. These receptors all stem from a woman aged 18-30 years in good health.

This clonotype appeared a few times. The rearrangement links TRBV29-1 to TRBJ2-2; D remains ambiguous. V shed 4 bases and J shed 1 base, with 7 bases lying between them. This CDR3 has 13 amino acids. Germline CDR1 and CDR2: SQVTM and ANQGSEA. In DNA, the CDR3 is TGCAGCGTTGTGTCCCAGAACACCGGGGAGCTGTTTTTT. Its protein is CSVVSQNTGELFF.

This clonotype showed up many times. V is TRBV7-9 and J is TRBJ2-3; the D gene is possibly TRBD2 (5 bases). Trimming left V 5 bases short and J 1 base short, with 10 bases between. From germline, CDR1 is SEHNR and CDR2 FQNEAQ (reference sequence). CDR3 length: 14 amino acids. CDR3 bases: TGTGCCAGCAGCGTTAGCGTTGGCACAGATACGCAGTATTTT. Translation: CASSVSVGTDTQYF.

This clonotype was recorded many times. The chain recombines TRBV7-2 with TRBJ2-1; tentatively, D is TRBD2 (5 bases). Germline V gives CDR1 SGHTA, CDR2 FQGNSA. The germline V and J ends were trimmed by 4 bases and 7 bases, with 11 bases remaining between them. This CDR3 comprises 13 residues. CDR3 sequence: CASSSGSINEQFF. The CDR3 nucleotides read TGTGCCAGCAGCTCGGGGTCGATAAATGAGCAGTTCTTC.

V is TRBV2 and J is TRBJ2-1, with D hard to call. V gave up 4 bases and J gave up 7 bases, with 11 bases separating them. The CDR3 is 13 amino acids. Germline CDR1 reads SNHLY; CDR2 reads FYNNEI. The CDR3 bases are TGTGCCAGCAGTGTCCCGGGTGGGAATGAGCAGTTCTTC. This gives the protein CASSVPGGNEQFF.

This clonotype was counted a few times. The rearrangement uses TRBV2 and TRBJ2-7; TRBD1 or TRBD2 may be the D gene (6 bases each). Deletions cut 7 bases from V and 3 bases from J, with 16 bases between. This CDR3 spans 14 amino acids. Germline V CDR1 and CDR2: SNHLY, FYNNEI. CDR3 in DNA: TGTGCCAGCACCTTCTTCGAGGGGGGCTACGAGCAGTACTTC. It is translated as CASTFFEGGYEQYF.

This clonotype was picked up many times. V gene TRBV28 combines with J gene TRBJ2-7; D is undetermined. The CDR3 runs 15 residues. The V and J ends lost 6 bases and 1 base respectively, with 16 bases between them. CDR1 and CDR2 (germline): MDHEN, SYDVKM. This CDR3 reads CASSPPGARSYEQYF. DNA of the CDR3: TGTGCCAGCAGCCCCCCCGGTGCGCGGTCCTACGAGCAGTACTTC.

In the case of this clonotype: This may stem from a read error, because a much larger clone lies one nucleotide away. V usage is TRBV12-3 or TRBV12-4 and J usage is TRBJ2-1; D is undetermined. The J call is doubtful: the DNA matches TRBJ2-7 better. This CDR3 has 15 amino acids. The CDR3 DNA reads as TGTGCCAGCAGCCCCCCCCCGGGTTCCTACAATGAGCAGTACTTC. Translated: CASSPPPGSYNEQYF.

This clonotype was picked up many times. J is TRBJ1-2 and V is TRBV20-1; 8 positions match TRBD1. Germline loops: CDR1 DFQATT, CDR2 SNEGSKA (reference sequence). The CDR3 has 12 residues. The junction had 6 bases not matched to a gene; V was cut back by 4 bases and J by 8 bases. The CDR3 region is CSATPDRAGYTF. The CDR3 DNA reads as TGCAGTGCTACCCCGGACAGGGCGGGCTACACCTTC.

This clonotype has more than one count but fewer than ten. The rearrangement links TRBV12-3 or TRBV12-4 to TRBJ2-4, with TRBD1 as a possible D gene (6 bases). Trimming took off 1 base at V and 5 bases at J, with 6 bases between the two ends. The CDR3 extends over 13 amino acids. The CDR3 nucleotides are TGTGCCAGCAGTTTAGACAGGGAAAACATTCAGTACTTC. Amino acids: CASSLDRENIQYF.

This clonotype has only a few counts. The rearrangement links TRBV12-3 or TRBV12-4 to TRBJ2-7, with 7 positions matching TRBD1. The CDR3 has 14 residues. V shed 3 bases, J shed 2 bases, and the junction held 4 bases outside the gene matches. CDR3 nucleotide sequence: TGTGCCAGCAGTTTGACAGGGACACCCTACGAGCAGTACTTC. This gives the protein CASSLTGTPYEQYF.

V gene TRBV29-1 combines with J gene TRBJ1-5; 7 bases line up with TRBD1. The CDR3 runs to 16 residues. From germline, CDR1 is SQVTM and CDR2 ANQGSEA. V lost 6 bases and J lost 4; bases outside the gene matches: 15. The CDR3 protein is CSVPIVGQEPNQPQHF. Written as DNA, the CDR3 is TGCAGCGTGCCTATCGTCGGACAGGAGCCAAATCAGCCCCAGCATTTT.

Only a few counts were recorded for this clonotype. The chain carries TRBV20-1 and TRBJ2-3; 13 bases map to TRBD2. The junction had 13 bases not matched to a gene; V was cut back by 6 bases and J by 4 bases. This CDR3 contains 17 residues. Per the germline V gene, CDR1 is DFQATT and CDR2 is SNEGSKA (reference sequence). DNA of the CDR3: TGCAGTGCCACAAGCCGGACTAGCGGGAGTGAGGCAGATACGCAGTATTTT. Encoded protein: CSATSRTSGSEADTQYF.

Only a few counts were recorded for this clonotype. The gene calls are TRBV28 and TRBJ2-1; the D call may be TRBD1 or TRBD2 (5 bases each). CDR3 length equals 16 residues. Trimming left V 6 bases short and J 0 bases short, with 15 bases between. Per the germline V gene, CDR1 is MDHEN and CDR2 is SYDVKM. CDR3 bases: TGTGCCAGCAGCCACCTTAGGGACGCCTCCTACAATGAGCAGTTCTTC. Translating gives CASSHLRDASYNEQFF.

This clonotype was recorded a few times. The genes are TRBV28 and TRBJ2-2; TRBD1 aligns across 8 bases. Germline V gene data show CDR1 as MDHEN and CDR2 as SYDVKM. V lost 7 bases and J lost 4; bases outside the gene matches: 11. The CDR3 has 16 amino acids. As DNA, the CDR3 is TGTGCCAGCACCTCCCCCGGACAGGGTCGCACCGGGGAGCTGTTTTTT. Translating it yields CASTSPGQGRTGELFF. Complete variable domain (other parts from reference TRBV28 and TRBJ2-2): DVKVTQSSRYLVKRTGEKVFLECVQDMDHENMFWYRQDPGLGLRLIYFSYDVKMKEKGDIPEGYSVSREKKERFSLILESASTNQTSMYLCASTSPGQGRTGELFFGEGSRLTVL.

The table lists this clonotype with many counts. One end of the junction does not line up with germline, which may come from a read error. In DNA form, the CDR3 reads TGTGCTAGCAGCTTATTAGGACCCCATGAGGGTGAGCAGTTCTTC. This translates into CASSLLGPHEGEQFF. J is TRBJ2-1 and V is TRBV7-7; D may be TRBD2 (5 bases). CDR3 length: 15 amino acids. CDR1 and CDR2 (germline): SSHAT, FNYEAQ (reference sequence).

This clonotype showed up many times. This chain links TRBV2 with TRBJ2-3, with 9 nucleotides matching TRBD1. This CDR3 is built from 18 residues. V dropped 2 bases and J dropped 3; count of bases not matched to a gene: 12. CDR1 is SNHLY, CDR2 FYNNEI, per germline. Written as DNA, the CDR3 is TGTGCCAGCAGTGAAACCGGGACAGGGCGCTATGAGACAGATACGCAGTATTTT. It yields the protein CASSETGTGRYETDTQYF.

This clonotype was recorded a few times. The V and J genes are TRBV5-6 and TRBJ2-3; 7 bases are a match to TRBD1. After removal of 0 bases from V and 4 bases from J, the junction contained 8 bases not matched to a gene. Per germline, CDR1 SGHDT and CDR2 YYEEEE. The length of the CDR3 is 16 residues. CDR3 nucleotide sequence: TGTGCCAGCAGCTTGGAGAAGGGGGCACAGGCAGATACGCAGTATTTT. The encoded protein is CASSLEKGAQADTQYF.

A few counts support this clonotype. The rearrangement joins TRBV3-1 to TRBJ2-1; a possible D gene is TRBD1 (6 bases). This CDR3 is 17 amino acids long. CDR1 LGHDT and CDR2 YNNKEL come from the germline V gene (reference sequence). V was clipped by 0 bases and J by 0 bases, with 12 bases between them. The DNA for the CDR3 is TGTGCCAGCAGCCAAGATTTAGGACAGAGCTCCTACAATGAGCAGTTCTTC. It yields the protein CASSQDLGQSSYNEQFF.

This clonotype appeared a few times. The V gene is TRBV4-1, the J gene TRBJ2-1, with 10 nucleotides matching TRBD2. Germline-derived CDR1 and CDR2 are MGHRA and YSYEKL. Losses at the gene ends were 0 bases for V and 7 bases for J; bases not matched to a gene: 12. This CDR3 has 18 amino acids. As DNA, the CDR3 is TGCGCCAGCAGCCAAGATTCTACGACTAGCGGGCGGGGAAATGAGCAGTTCTTC. Translated: CASSQDSTTSGRGNEQFF.

The chain uses TRBV6-2 or TRBV6-3 and TRBJ2-7; D is tentatively TRBD1 or TRBD2 (6 bases each). This CDR3 is built from 15 residues. Per the germline V gene, CDR1 is MNHEY and CDR2 is SVGEGT. V was pared by 0 bases and J by 4 bases, with 13 bases between. CDR3 in amino acids: CASSYSPGARYEQYF. The CDR3 bases are TGTGCCAGCAGTTACTCGCCGGGGGCGAGGTACGAGCAGTACTTC.

The chain combines TRBV3-1 with TRBJ2-1; no clear D gene. The germline CDR1 and CDR2 sequences are LGHDT and YNNKEL (reference sequence). The ends were cut back, 0 bases at V and 7 bases at J, with 19 bases in the middle. The length of the CDR3 is 17 residues. In DNA form, the CDR3 reads TGTGCCAGCAGCCAAGAGGGTGCGGTACGATATGGGAATGAGCAGTTCTTC. Translating it yields CASSQEGAVRYGNEQFF.

This chain uses TRBV24-1 with TRBJ2-1; possibly TRBD1 or TRBD2 for D (5 bases each). CDR1 is KGHDR, CDR2 SFDVKD, per germline. The CDR3 length is 16 residues. V was trimmed by 4 bases and J by 6 bases, leaving 18 bases between them. The CDR3 is CATSDPRGRSGNEQFF. The DNA of the CDR3 is TGTGCCACCAGTGACCCGAGGGGTCGCTCTGGCAATGAGCAGTTCTTC.